This T cell receptor (beta chain) was recorded in a study of a mutant IDH1 vaccine in newly diagnosed glioma. The wider study: Among treated patients, around 62% were male and approximately 40% female, and mean age was around 40 years.

V was pared by 4 bases and J by 0 bases, with 12 bases of the junction left unmatched. Germline-derived CDR1 and CDR2 are SGHDT and YYEEEE. The CDR3 length is 19 residues. Assay: immunoSEQ multiplex PCR; the TCRdb copy retains only in-frame clones and omits some. Among tens of thousands of clones, 76% were seen once, and the ten largest hold approximately 12%. On this clone: Its matching antigen is unknown.

Specified time point: week 35, safety follow-up. Vaccine doses each comprised 300 ug of mutant IDH1 20-mer peptide, with topical imiquimod. V gene TRBV5-6 combines with J gene TRBJ2-6; 8 bases match TRBD1. This clonotype was sampled from a man between 40 and 49 years old with glioma. Sequencing used PBMCs, obtained from a glioma patient whose treatment included an IDH1 peptide vaccine. CDR3 in DNA: TGTGCCAGCAGCCCAGAGGGTGGGACAGGCTTCTCTGGGGCCAACGTCCTGACTTTC. The encoded protein is CASSPEGGTGFSGANVLTF.